These 12 T cell receptor beta chains were sequenced from one sample in a study of shared clonotypes between healthy human individuals. Using immunoSEQ multiplex PCR, the repertoire was profiled, and TCRdb retains in-frame clones only, with some absent. The sample yields roughly 2,300,000 clones, around 90% seen once. Sequencing used naive CD4+ T cells from PBMCs. Regarding subset: CD45RA+ positively selected. The origin of the receptors is a man aged 18 to 35 in good health. Some clones in this sample may be carry-over from other donors' samples.

CDR3 in amino acids: CARGRVGSTDTQYF. The DNA of the CDR3 is TGTGCCAGGGGGCGGGTCGGGAGCACAGATACGCAGTATTTT. The chain links TRBV6-4 to TRBJ2-3; D may be TRBD1 or TRBD2 (5 bases each). V was clipped by 9 bases and J by 0 bases, with 13 bases between them. Looked up from germline, CDR1 is MRHNA and CDR2 is SNTAGT. The CDR3 is 14 residues long.

The chain is built from TRBV6-6 and TRBJ2-2; D is ambiguous. This CDR3 region has 13 residues. V shed 2 bases and J shed 7 bases, with 8 bases lying between them. CDR1 and CDR2 (germline): MNHNY, SVGAGI (reference sequence). The CDR3: CASSYLDVGELFF. CDR3 nucleotides: TGTGCCAGCAGTTACCTGGACGTCGGGGAGCTGTTTTTT.

As to this clone: This sample also contains other DNA sequences that code for the same CDR3. The V call is TRBV18, the J call TRBJ2-7; D not certain. There are 11 residues in the CDR3. Trimming took 6 bases from V and 3 from J, leaving 6 bases between them. Germline CDR1 KGHSH, CDR2 LQKENI. Written as DNA, the CDR3 is TGTGCCAGCTCGTCCAGCTACGAGCAGTACTTC. Translation: CASSSSYEQYF.

The J gene is TRBJ2-2, the V gene TRBV29-1; tentative D call: TRBD2 (6 bases). Germline assignment: CDR1 SQVTM and CDR2 ANQGSEA. V was shortened by 2 bases and J by 4 bases, with 8 bases between the two germline ends. This CDR3 has 13 residues. The CDR3 reads CSVEKGLTGELFF. In nucleotides, the CDR3 is TGCAGCGTTGAAAAGGGACTCACCGGGGAGCTGTTTTTT.

The CDR3, as DNA: TGCGCCAGCACCTCCGGGGGCGGAAACACCGGGGAGCTGTTTTTT. It yields the protein CASTSGGGNTGELFF. J is TRBJ2-2 and V is TRBV5-1, with D perhaps being TRBD1 or TRBD2 (6 bases each). CDR1 is SGHRS and CDR2 is YFSETQ in the germline V gene. This CDR3 region has 15 residues. V was shortened by 6 bases and J by 2 bases, with 14 bases between the two germline ends. The variable domain in full, with the rest retrieved from reference TRBV5-1 and TRBJ2-2, is KAGVTQTPRYLIKTRGQQVTLSCSPISGHRSVSWYQQTPGQGLQFLFEYFSETQRNKGNFPGRFSGRQFSNSRSEMNVSTLELGDSALYLCASTSGGGNTGELFFGEGSRLTVL.

The rearrangement joins TRBV5-6 to TRBJ2-2, with 10 positions matching TRBD1. Germline values: CDR1 SGHDT, CDR2 YYEEEE. J lost 4 bases, V lost 4 bases, and 4 bases had no gene match. CDR3 length: 15 amino acids. CDR3 region: CASSVRDRGTGELFF. CDR3 nucleotides: TGTGCCAGCAGCGTCCGGGACAGGGGCACCGGGGAGCTGTTTTTT.

The V call is TRBV19, the J call TRBJ1-2; D unclear. The CDR3 spans 15 residues. Per germline, CDR1 LNHDA and CDR2 SQIVND (reference sequence). Trimming pared 4 bases from V and 0 bases from J, leaving 12 bases between. CDR3 region: CASSNRPEANYGYTF. The CDR3 DNA sequence: TGTGCCAGTAGTAATCGGCCGGAAGCTAACTATGGCTACACCTTC.

The chain joins TRBV7-2 to TRBJ1-4; D unclear. The CDR3 length is 16 residues. Germline CDR1 SGHTA, CDR2 FQGNSA. The V end was cut by 0 bases, the J end by 7 bases, with 15 bases between. The CDR3 nucleotides read TGTGCCAGCAGCTTAGCGTTTGATAGGGCGGGTGAAAAACTGTTTTTT. Translating it yields CASSLAFDRAGEKLFF.

V is TRBV1 and J is TRBJ2-7. TRBV1 corresponds to a pseudogene. CDR3 length equals 17 residues. CDR3 nucleotide sequence: TGCACCAGCAGCCAAGTTCGGTTGGGGGACGAACCCTACGAGCAGTACTTC. This gives the protein CTSSQVRLGDEPYEQYF.

This chain connects TRBV19 to TRBJ1-5, with D maybe TRBD1 (5 bases). Trimming cost V 1 base and J 1 base, with 11 bases left between them. CDR3 size: 16 residues. CDR1 and CDR2 from the germline V gene are LNHDA and SQIVND (reference sequence). CDR3 sequence reads: CASSIAGGRSNQPQHF. The CDR3 bases are TGTGCCAGTAGTATAGCTGGGGGAAGGAGCAATCAGCCCCAGCATTTT. Full variable domain (outside the CDR3, taken from reference TRBV19 and TRBJ1-5): DGGITQSPKYLFRKEGQNVTLSCEQNLNHDAMYWYRQDPGQGLRLIYYSQIVNDFQKGDIAEGYSVSREKKESFPLTVTSAQKNPTAFYLCASSIAGGRSNQPQHFGDGTRLSIL.

CDR3: CASSPRRSPSYNEQFF. In nucleotides, the CDR3 is TGTGCCAGCAGCCCCAGGCGGTCCCCCTCCTACAATGAGCAGTTCTTC. V and J are TRBV9 and TRBJ2-1; D gene unclear. Trimming removed 4 bases from V and 0 bases from J, with 14 bases in between. Germline V gene lookup returns CDR1 SGDLS and CDR2 YYNGEE. The CDR3 is made up of 16 amino acids.

This clone is a singleton in its sample. This chain links TRBV7-9 with TRBJ1-2; D call uncertain. There are 14 residues in the CDR3. CDR1 and CDR2 from the germline V gene are SEHNR and FQNEAQ (reference sequence). The V gene lost 1 base and the J gene lost 4 bases, with 10 bases spanning the gap. CDR3 DNA sequence: TGTGCCAGCAGCTTAGGTCCTACGGGCTATGGCTACACCTTC. Its protein product is CASSLGPTGYGYTF.